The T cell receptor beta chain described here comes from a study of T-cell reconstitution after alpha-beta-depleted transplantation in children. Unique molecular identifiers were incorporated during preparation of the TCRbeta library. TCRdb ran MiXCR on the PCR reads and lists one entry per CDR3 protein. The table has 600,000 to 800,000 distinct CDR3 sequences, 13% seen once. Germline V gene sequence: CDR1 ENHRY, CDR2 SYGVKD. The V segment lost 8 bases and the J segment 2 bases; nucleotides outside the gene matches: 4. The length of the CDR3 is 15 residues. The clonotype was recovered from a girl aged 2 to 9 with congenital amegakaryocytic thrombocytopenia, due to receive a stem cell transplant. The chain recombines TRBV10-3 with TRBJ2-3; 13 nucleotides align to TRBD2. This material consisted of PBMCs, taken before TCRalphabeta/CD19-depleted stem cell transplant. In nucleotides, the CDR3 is TGTGCCATCGGGACTAGCGGGATCCCCACAGATACGCAGTATTTT. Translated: CAIGTSGIPTDTQYF.